This T cell receptor beta chain was sequenced for a study of T cell responses to AZD1222 COVID-19 vaccine. Study in general: Whether given at about 4 or about 12 weeks, second doses were pooled. General study results and limits: Spike-specific TCR breadth and depth went up after people got two AZD1222 doses. Baseline antibody screening turned up just a handful of seropositive AZD1222 recipients. Sampling captured repertoires only after the peak T cell response.

Repertoires were generated with immunoSEQ multiplex PCR, while TCRdb's copy carries only in-frame clones and drops some. The sample has roughly 97,000 clones, about 91% seen once. This CDR3 spans 14 amino acids. J was trimmed by 5 bases and V by 4 bases; bases with no gene match: 4. The germline V gene has CDR1 SGHRS and CDR2 YFSETQ. To note about this clone: Its antigen is as yet unknown.

The genes are TRBV5-1 and TRBJ2-2, with 8 bases aligning to TRBD1. Sequences were derived from peripheral blood, sampled on day 0 of AZD1222 vaccination. The TCR comes from an adult in good health. CDR3 nucleotides: TGCGCCAGCAGCCAGGACAGGGCTACCGGGGAGCTGTTTTTT. This gives the protein CASSQDRATGELFF.